This T cell receptor (beta chain) was sequenced in a study of OX40 agonist ivuxolimab in advanced cancers. For the study at large: A diagnosis of hepatocellular carcinoma, melanoma, renal cell or head and neck cancer was present in dose-escalation patients.

In its sample, this clone was seen once. Its antigen is unidentified. Patients had blood sampled at baseline and again on cycle 4 day 1 and cycle 7 day 1. There are 14 residues in the CDR3. V was cut by 0 bases and J by 3 bases, with 10 bases left in between. Germline CDR1 SGHKS, CDR2 YYEKEE (reference sequence). Study-level points and caveats: Antigens targeted by the expanded peripheral T cells were not determined. Some of the nonresponding patients also showed low levels of normalized T-cell clonal expansion.

The repertoire was sequenced with immunoSEQ multiplex PCR; TCRdb's copy has only in-frame clones and lacks some. This table has over 25,000 clones, 80% to 95% appearing once. The chain has TRBV5-5 and TRBJ2-7; no definite D call. The material was CD4+ or CD8+ T cells sorted from blood, obtained in a trial of the OX40 agonist ivuxolimab. This TCR came from an adult with an advanced solid tumor such as melanoma, head and neck, liver or kidney cancer. CDR3 protein: CASSLVPPNYEQYF. CDR3 DNA: TGTGCCAGCAGCTTGGTTCCCCCTAACTACGAGCAGTACTTC. Using reference TRBV5-5 and TRBJ2-7 for the parts outside the CDR3, the full variable domain is DAGVTQSPTHLIKTRGQQVTLRCSPISGHKSVSWYQQVLGQGPQFIFQYYEKEERGRGNFPDRFSARQFPNYSSELNVNALLLGDSALYLCASSLVPPNYEQYFGPGTRLTVT.